The 8 T cell receptor beta chains below were found in one sample sequenced in a study of blood T cell repertoires in COVID-19 (dated by TCRdb to 2018 to 2020). Receptors were amplified or captured by the immunoSEQ multiplex PCR assay. What TCRdb holds here is the immuneACCESS table cut down to in-frame rearrangements. Part of the clones is not present; checked against another copy, under half of the missing clones reflect an unresolved V gene, and the others are unexplained. This sample has roughly 140,000 clones in its table, and roughly 85% of those were observed once. Around 2.9% of the sample is in the top ten clones. The specimen sequenced was peripheral blood. The receptors stem from a man in his forties or fifties with acute or convalescent COVID-19.

The chain combines TRBV5-1 with TRBJ1-1; 8 bases line up with TRBD1. CDR3 length equals 17 residues. CDR1 is SGHRS and CDR2 is YFSETQ in the germline V gene. The ends lost 0 bases at V and 4 bases at J; junction bases unmatched: 11. The CDR3 DNA reads TGCGCCAGCAGCTTGGCCCCCAGGGGGCAAGGAGGCACTGAAGCTTTCTTT. Amino acids: CASSLAPRGQGGTEAFF.

This CDR3 is CASTRLAGGYNEQFF. The CDR3 DNA reads as TGTGCCAGTACCCGCCTAGCGGGAGGTTACAATGAGCAGTTCTTC. J is TRBJ2-1 and V is TRBV19; 11 nucleotides line up with TRBD2. V shed 7 bases and J 4 bases; nucleotides not matched to a gene: 6. Germline loops: CDR1 LNHDA, CDR2 SQIVND (reference sequence). This CDR3 region has 15 residues.

The rearrangement joins TRBV28 to TRBJ1-4; D is undetermined. Germline V gene sequence: CDR1 MDHEN, CDR2 SYDVKM. The V gene lost 3 bases and the J gene lost 6 bases, with 11 bases spanning the gap. This CDR3 has 14 amino acids. CDR3 nucleotides: TGTGCCAGCAGTTTGTATGGGGAGGATGAAAAACTGTTTTTT. It specifies CASSLYGEDEKLFF.

V usage is TRBV18 and J usage is TRBJ2-1; the match to TRBD2 covers 12 bases. CDR3 length: 18 amino acids. V gave up 2 bases and J gave up 0 bases; unmatched junction bases: 5. The germline V gene encodes CDR1 KGHSH and CDR2 LQKENI. CDR3: CASSPDGLAGTSYNEQFF. The CDR3 coding sequence is TGTGCCAGCTCACCAGATGGACTAGCGGGGACCTCCTACAATGAGCAGTTCTTC.

The rearrangement joins TRBV11-3 to TRBJ2-1; TRBD2 matches at 8 bases. Germline trimming cut 3 bases from V and 1 base from J; bases unmatched to any gene: 2. The CDR3 covers 15 residues. Per the germline V gene, CDR1 is SGHNT and CDR2 is YENEEA. This CDR3 is CASSFSGTSYNEQFF. CDR3 nucleotides: TGTGCCAGCAGCTTTAGCGGGACGTCCTACAATGAGCAGTTCTTC.

This clone was detected a few times. The V call is TRBV27, the J call TRBJ2-7; 9 nucleotides agree with TRBD2. The CDR3 is 14 residues long. The ends lost 4 bases at V and 8 bases at J; junction bases unmatched: 9. Germline CDR1 and CDR2: MNHEY and SMNVEV (reference sequence). CDR3 nucleotides: TGTGCCAGCAGTTACGGTGATAGCGGGAGACAGCAGTACTTC. Its protein is CASSYGDSGRQQYF.

The V gene is TRBV11-3, the J gene TRBJ2-2; D is perhaps TRBD2 (5 bases). There are 15 residues in the CDR3. Germline values: CDR1 SGHNT, CDR2 YENEEA. V lost 5 bases to trimming and J lost 4 bases, with 14 bases between them. CDR3 loop: CASSSSRVLTGELFF. The CDR3 nucleotides are TGTGCCAGCAGCAGTTCGAGGGTACTCACCGGGGAGCTGTTTTTT. The whole variable domain, remainder taken from reference TRBV11-3 and TRBJ2-2, is EAGVVQSPRYKIIEKKQPVAFWCNPISGHNTLYWYLQNLGQGPELLIRYENEEAVDDSQLPKDRFSAERLKGVDSTLKIQPAELGDSAVYLCASSSSRVLTGELFFGEGSRLTVL.

Points on this clone: The same CDR3 also results from other DNA sequences found in this sample. The chain employs TRBV30 and TRBJ1-1; 7 bases agree with TRBD1. Germline CDR1 reads GTSNPN; CDR2 reads SVGIG (reference sequence). J gave up 4 bases and V 5 bases, and 4 bases lay outside the gene matches. The CDR3 contains 12 residues. CDR3 sequence (DNA): TGTGCCTGGGACAGGGTCGGCACTGAAGCTTTCTTT. Residues: CAWDRVGTEAFF.